This T cell receptor beta chain is from a study of PD-L1 blockade in urothelial cancer. Assay used: immunoSEQ multiplex PCR; TCRdb lists only in-frame clones, some missing. This sample has some 97,000 clones, with approximately 91% found just once. The source of this sequence is a woman of 80 years or more with urothelial cancer. Material: PBMCs, obtained around atezolizumab (anti-PD-L1) treatment.

The CDR3 region has the DNA TGCGCCAGCAGTGAGTCCATAGCGGGAGGGGAAGATACGCAGTATTTT. Its translation: CASSESIAGGEDTQYF. The rearrangement uses TRBV10-1 and TRBJ2-3; the match to TRBD2 covers 11 bases. V shed 0 bases, J shed 5 bases, and the junction held 4 bases outside the gene matches. CDR1 and CDR2 (germline): WNHNN, SYGVQD (reference sequence). This CDR3 has 16 residues.